This TCR beta chain originates from a study of T cell responses to AZD1222 COVID-19 vaccine. Study-level findings and limits: Baseline antibody screening turned up just a handful of seropositive AZD1222 recipients. Nearly half of unique spike-specific TCRs reportedly avoided B.1.351 and B.1.1.7 mutated regions. In a largely white British group with more females than males, clonal diversity was possibly underestimated.

V was pared by 5 bases and J by 7 bases, with 9 bases between. Germline assignment: CDR1 MDHEN and CDR2 SYDVKM. The CDR3 is 11 amino acids. Method: immunoSEQ multiplex PCR; TCRdb's copy keeps in-frame clones and lacks some. The sample consists of approximately 110,000 clones, about nine tenths of them appearing once. About this clone: Its antigen is as yet unknown. The same CDR3 is also encoded by other DNA sequences in this sample.

The genes are TRBV28 and TRBJ2-7, with D uncertain. Sequencing was performed on peripheral blood, taken on day 0 of AZD1222 vaccination. The receptor was isolated from an adult in good health. DNA for the CDR3: TGTGCCAGCAGTCCCTTACGGGAGCAGTACTTC. As protein: CASSPLREQYF.